The clone carrying this TCR delta chain was detected only a few times. The TCRdb protein comes from a much larger clone and disagrees with this DNA's translation at residue 3, likely due to a read error; the protein given here is derived from the DNA. TCRdb re-processed the RT-PCR reads using CATT. The profile shows some 1,500 delta-chain clones, over 2% of them singletons. The record originates from a study of gamma-delta T cells after stem cell transplantation. CDR1 GEAIGNYY and CDR2 EKD come from the germline V gene. The CDR3 spans 20 residues. The specimen was gamma-delta T cells. The rearrangement joins TRDV2 to TRDJ1; 13 bases line up with TRDD3. The sequence was collected from a human donor. It is not recorded whose cells these are; they may come from a transplant donor. The CDR3 bases are TGTGCCAGTGACACGGTCCCTACTGGGGGATACGATAAGTACACCGATAAACTCATCTTT. It is translated as CASDTVPTGGYDKYTDKLIF.